These 7 T cell receptor beta chains came from one sample sequenced in a study of OX40 agonist ivuxolimab in advanced cancers. Data came from immunoSEQ multiplex PCR; TCRdb stores just in-frame clones and leaves some out. The data show over 55,000 clones, with approximately 83% seen just once and 0.7% held by the top ten. Specimen: CD4+ or CD8+ T cells sorted from blood, collected in a trial of the OX40 agonist ivuxolimab. The receptor source for this set is an adult with an advanced solid tumor such as melanoma, head and neck, liver or kidney cancer.

This rearrangement joins TRBV4-1 to TRBJ2-1; D gene unclear. Trimming left V 6 bases short and J 8 bases short, with 11 bases between. The CDR3 spans 12 residues. Germline V gives CDR1 MGHRA, CDR2 YSYEKL. Here the CDR3 DNA reads TGCGCCAGCAGGAGTTGGCCCCATGAGCAGTTCTTC. Amino acid sequence: CASRSWPHEQFF.

This chain joins TRBV19 and TRBJ1-1; D not resolved. This CDR3 comprises 15 residues. V was cut by 3 bases and J by 6 bases, with 17 bases left in between. Germline CDR1 reads LNHDA; CDR2 reads SQIVND (reference sequence). The CDR3 bases are TGTGCCAGTAGTATCGCTGTGGTCCTTGGGGCTGAAGCTTTCTTT. Protein product: CASSIAVVLGAEAFF.

The chain joins TRBV5-6 to TRBJ1-1; D ambiguous. The CDR3 extends over 14 amino acids. Germline V gene data show CDR1 as SGHDT and CDR2 as YYEEEE. The germline V and J ends were trimmed by 1 base and 2 bases, with 9 bases remaining between them. The CDR3 sequence: CASSLPGVNTEAFF. CDR3 nucleotide sequence: TGTGCCAGCAGCTTGCCAGGCGTTAACACTGAAGCTTTCTTT.

The chain uses TRBV27 and TRBJ1-5; D unclear. Per the germline V gene, CDR1 is MNHEY and CDR2 is SMNVEV (reference sequence). The CDR3 spans 12 residues. Trimming took off 4 bases at V and 11 bases at J, with 12 bases between the two ends. The chain's CDR3 is CASSYAGKTQHF. In DNA, the CDR3 is TGTGCCAGCAGTTACGCGGGGAAAACCCAGCATTTT.

The V and J genes are TRBV9 and TRBJ2-1; D perhaps matches TRBD1 (5 bases). CDR1 and CDR2 (germline): SGDLS, YYNGEE. Trimming took off 0 bases at V and 0 bases at J, with 7 bases between the two ends. The CDR3 has 15 residues. The CDR3 reads CASSVVGVSYNEQFF. Written as DNA, the CDR3 is TGTGCCAGCAGCGTAGTAGGGGTCTCCTACAATGAGCAGTTCTTC.

V and J are TRBV5-1 and TRBJ2-1, with 7 positions matching TRBD2. V was pared by 3 bases and J by 0 bases, with 6 bases of the junction left unmatched. Per the germline V gene, CDR1 is SGHRS and CDR2 is YFSETQ. The CDR3 length is 16 residues. CDR3 residues: CASSYSGLSSYNEQFF. DNA for the CDR3: TGCGCCAGCAGCTATAGCGGGCTGAGCTCCTACAATGAGCAGTTCTTC. The whole variable domain, filled in from reference TRBV5-1 and TRBJ2-1, reads KAGVTQTPRYLIKTRGQQVTLSCSPISGHRSVSWYQQTPGQGLQFLFEYFSETQRNKGNFPGRFSGRQFSNSRSEMNVSTLELGDSALYLCASSYSGLSSYNEQFFGPGTRLTVL.

The chain links TRBV18 to TRBJ2-7; 10 bases align to TRBD2. The CDR3 runs to 17 residues. The V gene's germline CDR1 is KGHSH and CDR2 LQKENI. V gave up 1 base and J gave up 7 bases; unmatched junction bases: 13. The CDR3 loop reads CASSPRSLAGVSREQYF. As DNA, the CDR3 is TGTGCCAGCTCACCACGGTCGCTAGCGGGAGTGTCTCGGGAGCAGTACTTC.